This record covers a single T cell receptor beta chain. The sample is drawn from a study of T cell responses to AZD1222 COVID-19 vaccine. CDR1 KGHSH and CDR2 LQKENI come from the germline V gene. The CDR3 loop spans 11 amino acids. Trimming pared 5 bases from V and 5 bases from J, leaving 6 bases between. TCRdb's table, derived via immunoSEQ multiplex PCR, lists solely in-frame clones and lacks some. This sample has around 130,000 clones, with more than 85% found just once. This receptor was obtained from an adult who received the AZD1222 COVID-19 vaccine. J is TRBJ2-5 and V is TRBV18; D is uncertain. Sequenced material: peripheral blood, taken 28 days after the second AZD1222 dose. CDR3 nucleotide sequence: TGTGCCAGCTCAAGTATTGAGACCCAGTACTTC. It codes for CASSSIETQYF.